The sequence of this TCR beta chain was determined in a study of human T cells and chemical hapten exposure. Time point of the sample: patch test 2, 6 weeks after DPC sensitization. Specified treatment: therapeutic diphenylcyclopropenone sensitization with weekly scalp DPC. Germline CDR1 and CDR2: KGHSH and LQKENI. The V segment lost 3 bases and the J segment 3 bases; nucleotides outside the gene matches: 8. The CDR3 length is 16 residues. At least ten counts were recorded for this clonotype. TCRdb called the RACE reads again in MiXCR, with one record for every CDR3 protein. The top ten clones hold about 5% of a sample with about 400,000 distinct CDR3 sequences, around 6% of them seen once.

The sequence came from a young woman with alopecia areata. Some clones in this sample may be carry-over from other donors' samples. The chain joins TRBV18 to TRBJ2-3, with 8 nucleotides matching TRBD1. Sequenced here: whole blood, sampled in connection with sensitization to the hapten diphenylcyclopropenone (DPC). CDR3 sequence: CASSPAGTGGTDTQYF. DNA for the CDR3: TGTGCCAGCTCACCGGCCGGGACAGGAGGGACAGATACGCAGTATTTT.